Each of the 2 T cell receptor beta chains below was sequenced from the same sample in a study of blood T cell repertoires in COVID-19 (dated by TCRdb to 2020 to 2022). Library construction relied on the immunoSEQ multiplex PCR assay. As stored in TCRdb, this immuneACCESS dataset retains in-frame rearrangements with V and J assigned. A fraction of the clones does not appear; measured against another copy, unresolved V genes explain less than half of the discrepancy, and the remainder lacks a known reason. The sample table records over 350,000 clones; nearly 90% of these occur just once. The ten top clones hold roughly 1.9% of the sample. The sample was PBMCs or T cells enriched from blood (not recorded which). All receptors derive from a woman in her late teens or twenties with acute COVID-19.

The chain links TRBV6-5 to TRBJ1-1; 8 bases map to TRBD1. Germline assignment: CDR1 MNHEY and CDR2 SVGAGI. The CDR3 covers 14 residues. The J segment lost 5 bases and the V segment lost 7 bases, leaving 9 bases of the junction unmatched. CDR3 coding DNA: TGTGCCAGCAAAAAACAGGGGGTATGGACTGAAGCTTTCTTT. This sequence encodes CASKKQGVWTEAFF.

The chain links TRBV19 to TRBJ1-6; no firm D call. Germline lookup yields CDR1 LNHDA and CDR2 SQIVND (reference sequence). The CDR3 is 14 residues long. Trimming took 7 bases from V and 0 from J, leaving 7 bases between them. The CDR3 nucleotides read TGTGCCAGTACCCGGAGCTCCTATAATTCACCCCTCCACTTT. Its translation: CASTRSSYNSPLHF.